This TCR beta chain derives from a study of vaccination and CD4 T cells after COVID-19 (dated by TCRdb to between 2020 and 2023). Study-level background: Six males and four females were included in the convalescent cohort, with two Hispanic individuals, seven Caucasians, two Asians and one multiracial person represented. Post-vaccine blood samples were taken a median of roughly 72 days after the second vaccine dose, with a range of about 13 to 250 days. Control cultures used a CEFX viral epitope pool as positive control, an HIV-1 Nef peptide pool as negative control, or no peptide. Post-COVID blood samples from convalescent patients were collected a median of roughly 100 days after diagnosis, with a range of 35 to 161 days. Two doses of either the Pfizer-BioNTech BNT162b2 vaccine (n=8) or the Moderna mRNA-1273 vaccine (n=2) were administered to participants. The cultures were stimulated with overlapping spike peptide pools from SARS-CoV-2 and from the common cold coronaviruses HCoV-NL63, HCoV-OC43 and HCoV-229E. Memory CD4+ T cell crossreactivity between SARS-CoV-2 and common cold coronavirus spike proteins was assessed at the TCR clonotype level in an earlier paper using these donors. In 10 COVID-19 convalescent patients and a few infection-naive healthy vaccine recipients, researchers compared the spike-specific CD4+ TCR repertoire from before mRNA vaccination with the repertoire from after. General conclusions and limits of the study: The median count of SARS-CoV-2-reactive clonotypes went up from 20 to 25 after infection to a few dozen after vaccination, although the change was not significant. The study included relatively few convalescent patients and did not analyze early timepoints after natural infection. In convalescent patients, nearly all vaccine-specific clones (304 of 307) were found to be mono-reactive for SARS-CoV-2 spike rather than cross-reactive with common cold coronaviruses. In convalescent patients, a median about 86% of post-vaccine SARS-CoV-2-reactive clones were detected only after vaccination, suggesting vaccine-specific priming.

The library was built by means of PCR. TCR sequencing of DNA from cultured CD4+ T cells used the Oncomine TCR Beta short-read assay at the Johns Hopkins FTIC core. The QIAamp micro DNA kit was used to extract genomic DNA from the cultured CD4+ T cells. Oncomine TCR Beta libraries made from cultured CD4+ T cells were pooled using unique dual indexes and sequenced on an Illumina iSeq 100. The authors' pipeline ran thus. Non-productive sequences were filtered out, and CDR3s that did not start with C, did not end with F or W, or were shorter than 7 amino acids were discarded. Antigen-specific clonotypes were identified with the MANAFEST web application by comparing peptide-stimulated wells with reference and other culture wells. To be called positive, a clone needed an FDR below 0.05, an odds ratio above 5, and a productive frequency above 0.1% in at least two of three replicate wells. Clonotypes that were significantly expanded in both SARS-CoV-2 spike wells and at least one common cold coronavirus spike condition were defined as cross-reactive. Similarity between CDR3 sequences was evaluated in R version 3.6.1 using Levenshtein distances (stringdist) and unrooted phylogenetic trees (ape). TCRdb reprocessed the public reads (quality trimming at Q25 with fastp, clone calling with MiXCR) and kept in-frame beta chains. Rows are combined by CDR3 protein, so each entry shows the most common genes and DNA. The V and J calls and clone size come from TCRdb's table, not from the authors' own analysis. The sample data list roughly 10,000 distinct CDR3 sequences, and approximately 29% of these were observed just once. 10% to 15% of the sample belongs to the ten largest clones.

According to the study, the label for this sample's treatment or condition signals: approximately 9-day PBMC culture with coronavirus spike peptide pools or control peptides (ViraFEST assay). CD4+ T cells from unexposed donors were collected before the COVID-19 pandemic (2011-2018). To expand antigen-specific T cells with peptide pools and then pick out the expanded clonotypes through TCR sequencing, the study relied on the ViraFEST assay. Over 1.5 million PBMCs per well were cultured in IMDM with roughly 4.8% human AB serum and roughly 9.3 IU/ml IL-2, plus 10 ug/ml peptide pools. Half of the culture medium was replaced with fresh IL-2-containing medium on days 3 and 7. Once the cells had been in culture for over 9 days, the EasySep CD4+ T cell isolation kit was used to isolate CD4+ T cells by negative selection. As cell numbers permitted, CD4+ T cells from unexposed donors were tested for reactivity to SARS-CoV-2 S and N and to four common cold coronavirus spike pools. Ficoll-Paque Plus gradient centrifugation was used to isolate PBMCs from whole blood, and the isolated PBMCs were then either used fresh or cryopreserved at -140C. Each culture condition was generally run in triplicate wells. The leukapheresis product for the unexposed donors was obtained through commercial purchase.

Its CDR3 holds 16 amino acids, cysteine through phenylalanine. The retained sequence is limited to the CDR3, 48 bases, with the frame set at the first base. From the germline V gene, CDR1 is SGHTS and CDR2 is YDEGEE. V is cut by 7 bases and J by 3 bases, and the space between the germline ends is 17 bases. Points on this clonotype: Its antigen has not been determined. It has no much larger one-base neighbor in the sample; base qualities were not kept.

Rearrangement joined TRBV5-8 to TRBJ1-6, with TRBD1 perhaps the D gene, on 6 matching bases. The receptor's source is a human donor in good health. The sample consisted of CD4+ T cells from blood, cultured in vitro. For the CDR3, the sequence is CASLPGAELYNSPLHF. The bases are TGTGCCAGCCTGCCGGGGGCGGAGCTCTATAATTCACCCCTCCACTTT. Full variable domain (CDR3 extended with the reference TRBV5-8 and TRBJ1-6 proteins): EAGVTQSPTHLIKTRGQQATLRCSPISGHTSVYWYQQALGLGLQFLLWYDEGEERNRGNFPPRFSGRQFPNYSSELNVNALELEDSALYLCASLPGAELYNSPLHFGNGTRLTVT.